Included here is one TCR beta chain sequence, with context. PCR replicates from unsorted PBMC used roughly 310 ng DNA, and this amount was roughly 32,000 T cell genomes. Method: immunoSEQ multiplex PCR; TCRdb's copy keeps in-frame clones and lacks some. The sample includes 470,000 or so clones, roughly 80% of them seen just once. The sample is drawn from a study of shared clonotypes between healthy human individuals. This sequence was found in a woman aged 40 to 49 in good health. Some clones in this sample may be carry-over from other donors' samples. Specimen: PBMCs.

Here the CDR3 DNA reads TGTGCCGGTTCGGGGACGAACACTGAAGCTTTCTTT. Its protein product is CAGSGTNTEAFF. The chain is built from TRBV6-5 and TRBJ1-1, with D tentatively TRBD1 (5 bases). V was shortened by 11 bases and J by 1 base, with 11 bases between the two germline ends. The length of the CDR3 is 12 residues. Germline V gene lookup returns CDR1 MNHEY and CDR2 SVGAGI.